The 10 T cell receptor beta chains presented below share a single source sample, sequenced in a study of blood T cell repertoires in COVID-19 (dated by TCRdb to the early 2020s). Library creation used the immunoSEQ multiplex PCR assay. TCRdb provides this immuneACCESS table in a form limited to in-frame rearrangements. Some clones are lacking; in checked studies, under half of them reflect an unresolved V gene, and why the rest are absent is not known. Present in this sample are approximately 300,000 clones, roughly 86% of which were seen just once. The ten largest clones add up to roughly a tenth of the sample. Material: PBMCs or T cells enriched from blood (not recorded which). The source is a woman aged 25 to 39 who had recovered from COVID-19.

This sequence joins TRBV6-1 and TRBJ1-1, with D tentatively TRBD1 (5 bases). The CDR3 is 13 amino acids. Germline lookup yields CDR1 MNHNS and CDR2 SASEGT. Trimming removed 3 bases at V and 1 base at J, with 6 bases between. This CDR3 is CASSDQGNTEAFF. The DNA of the CDR3 is TGTGCCAGCAGTGACCAGGGGAACACTGAAGCTTTCTTT.

This clone came up once. This chain joins TRBV5-6 and TRBJ2-1, with 14 bases aligning to TRBD2. Germline V gene data show CDR1 as SGHDT and CDR2 as YYEEEE. This CDR3 is built from 17 residues. V lost 2 bases and J lost 1; bases outside the gene matches: 2. CDR3 sequence: CASSLGLAGGSYNEQFF. CDR3 nucleotides: TGTGCCAGCAGCTTAGGACTAGCGGGAGGTTCCTACAATGAGCAGTTCTTC.

A word on this clone: Possible read error: a much larger clone is one base away. The chain employs TRBV14 and TRBJ2-7, with 8 bases fitting TRBD1. CDR1 is SGHDN and CDR2 is FVKESK in the germline V gene. V was pared by 3 bases and J by 2 bases, with 3 bases of the junction left unmatched. There are 14 residues in the CDR3. CDR3 region: CASSHGQGAYEQYF. The CDR3 DNA follows: TGTGCCAGCAGCCACGGACAGGGTGCCTACGAGCAGTACTTC.

The chain carries TRBV12-3 or TRBV12-4 and TRBJ1-1; possible D gene TRBD1, 5 bases. Trimming cost V 3 bases and J 3 bases, with 8 bases left between them. The CDR3 runs to 13 residues. As DNA, the CDR3 is TGTGCCAGCAGTTTTCCGGGGGACACTGAAGCTTTCTTT. This translates into CASSFPGDTEAFF.

CDR3 coding DNA: TGCGCCAGCAGCCAAATGTTCGTGAGGACTAGCGATTCCTACGAGCAGTACTTC. The encoded protein is CASSQMFVRTSDSYEQYF. The rearrangement joins TRBV4-1 to TRBJ2-7; 9 bases align to TRBD2. From germline, CDR1 is MGHRA and CDR2 YSYEKL. The CDR3 runs 18 residues. Trimming took 2 bases from V and 1 from J; bases not matched to a gene: 12.

The chain carries TRBV6-5 and TRBJ2-1; a possible D gene is TRBD2 (6 bases). V was clipped by 2 bases and J by 4 bases, with 12 bases between them. CDR3 length: 15 amino acids. Germline loops: CDR1 MNHEY, CDR2 SVGAGI. In DNA, the CDR3 is TGTGCCAGCAGTTACGGGCGGGAAGAGTACAATGAGCAGTTCTTC. Protein product: CASSYGREEYNEQFF.

This clone turned up a few times. The chain recombines TRBV28 with TRBJ2-1, with TRBD2 matching over 7 bases. Germline V gene lookup returns CDR1 MDHEN and CDR2 SYDVKM. This CDR3 contains 15 residues. The junction had 11 bases not matched to a gene; V was cut back by 5 bases and J by 7 bases. The CDR3 reads CASSPLAELSNEQFF. CDR3 bases: TGTGCCAGCAGTCCCCTAGCGGAACTCAGTAATGAGCAGTTCTTC.

V usage is TRBV6-5 and J usage is TRBJ2-1; possibly TRBD2 for D (6 bases). The CDR3 extends over 14 amino acids. CDR1 is MNHEY and CDR2 is SVGAGI in the germline V gene. With 11 bases removed from V and 5 bases from J, the gap between germline ends came to 19 bases. The CDR3 region is CASSGGVINNEQFF. In DNA, the CDR3 is TGTGCCTCGAGCGGCGGGGTTATCAACAATGAGCAGTTCTTC.

This clone was seen more than once but under ten times. CDR3 sequence: CASSPQASGDEQYF. DNA for the CDR3: TGTGCCAGCTCACCACAAGCTAGCGGGGACGAGCAGTACTTC. This chain connects TRBV18 to TRBJ2-7; TRBD2 matches 9 bases. Germline V CDR1 and CDR2: KGHSH, LQKENI. This CDR3 comprises 14 residues. With 1 base clipped from V and 5 bases from J, the junction kept 3 bases outside the gene matches.

V and J are TRBV18 and TRBJ2-1; 8 bases match TRBD2. The J segment lost 5 bases and the V segment lost 2 bases, leaving 5 bases of the junction unmatched. Germline V CDR1 and CDR2: KGHSH, LQKENI. The CDR3 extends over 15 amino acids. CDR3 loop: CASSPISGIDNEQFF. In DNA, the CDR3 is TGTGCCAGCTCACCAATTAGCGGGATTGACAATGAGCAGTTCTTC.